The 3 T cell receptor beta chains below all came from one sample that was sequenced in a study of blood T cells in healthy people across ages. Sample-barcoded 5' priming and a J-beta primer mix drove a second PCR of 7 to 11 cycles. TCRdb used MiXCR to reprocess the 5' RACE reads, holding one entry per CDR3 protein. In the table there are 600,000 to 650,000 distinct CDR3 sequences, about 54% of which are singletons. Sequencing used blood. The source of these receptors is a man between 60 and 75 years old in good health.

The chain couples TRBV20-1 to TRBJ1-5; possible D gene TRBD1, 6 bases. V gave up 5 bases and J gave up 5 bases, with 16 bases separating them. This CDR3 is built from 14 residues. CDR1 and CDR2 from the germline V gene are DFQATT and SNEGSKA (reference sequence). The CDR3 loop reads CSAYLGGRDQPQHF. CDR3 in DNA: TGCAGTGCTTATTTAGGGGGGAGGGATCAGCCCCAGCATTTT.

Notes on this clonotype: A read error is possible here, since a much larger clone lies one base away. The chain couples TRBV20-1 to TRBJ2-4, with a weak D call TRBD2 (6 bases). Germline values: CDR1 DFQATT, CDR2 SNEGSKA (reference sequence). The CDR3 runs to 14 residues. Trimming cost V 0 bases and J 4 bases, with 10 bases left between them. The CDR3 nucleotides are TGCAGTGCTAGAGACCCGGGGGAAAAAAACATTCAGTACTTC. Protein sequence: CSARDPGEKNIQYF.

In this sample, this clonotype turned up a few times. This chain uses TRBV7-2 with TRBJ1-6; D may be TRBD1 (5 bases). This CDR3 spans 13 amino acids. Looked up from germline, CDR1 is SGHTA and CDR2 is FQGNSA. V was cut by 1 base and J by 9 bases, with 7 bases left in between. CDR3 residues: CASSLGGGSPLHF. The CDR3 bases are TGTGCCAGCAGCTTAGGGGGGGGTTCACCCCTCCACTTT.